The rows below give T cell receptor beta chains drawn from one sample of a study of cytomegalovirus exposure and HLA in healthy donors. Produced via immunoSEQ multiplex PCR; TCRdb's table is partial and in-frame only. Of about 73,000 clones detected, 65% to 80% appear once; the ten largest clones hold roughly an eighth. Sequenced input: PBMCs. These receptors were obtained from a man aged 70 or older in good health and CMV-seronegative. The CDR3 runs from the conserved cysteine through the conserved F or W. Fields, in order: clone size, D gene, J gene, V gene, CDR3 DNA, CDR3 protein. A D gene is named only where the DNA matches it firmly. Clone size appears in some rows only: once, few, many, or a class for an expanded clone.

-	TRBD1	TRBJ1-5	TRBV18	TGTGCCAGCTCACCTAAGACAGGGAACAATCAGCCCCAGCATTTT	CASSPKTGNNQPQHF
-	-	TRBJ2-2	TRBV30	TGTGCCTGGAGTGTAAGCAGCGCGGACACCGGGGAGCTGTTTTTT	CAWSVSSADTGELFF
-	-	TRBJ2-3	TRBV9	TGTGCCAGCAGCTCGGGTAGGGGCTCAGATACGCAGTATTTT	CASSSGRGSDTQYF
-	-	TRBJ1-5	TRBV23-1	TGCGCCAGCAGTCAATCGGCGGGAGGGGGGCTGGTAGTGGAAAGCAATCAGCCCCAGCATTTT	CASSQSAGGGLVVESNQPQHF
-	TRBD1	TRBJ2-1	TRBV2	TGTGCCAGCAGATCCGGGACAGGTTCCTACAATGAGCAGTTCTTC	CASRSGTGSYNEQFF
-	-	TRBJ1-1	TRBV28	TGTGCCAGCAACACTGGAGGGGCCACTGAAGCTTTCTTT	CASNTGGATEAFF
-	-	TRBJ2-3	TRBV6-5	TGTGCCAGCAGAGAGAGGGGGAACTCAGATACGCAGTATTTT	CASRERGNSDTQYF
-	-	TRBJ1-5	TRBV6-1	TGTGCCAGCAGGGGGGGGGAGGGAAGTCAGCCCCAGCATTTT	CASRGGEGSQPQHF
-	-	TRBJ2-7	TRBV30	TGTGCCTGGGGCACTCAGGGATACGAGCAGTACTTC	CAWGTQGYEQYF
few	-	TRBJ1-2	TRBV11-2	TGTGCCAGCGGTGGGGCGGAATACGGCGGCTACACCTTC	CASGGAEYGGYTF
-	TRBD1	TRBJ1-6	TRBV7-8	TGTGCCAGCAGCTTACGGGACGACAGGGGTAATTCACCCCTCCACTTT	CASSLRDDRGNSPLHF
-	TRBD1	TRBJ2-7	TRBV6-6	TGTGCCAGCAGTTACGATTCCGGGACAGGGTACGAGCAGTACTTC	CASSYDSGTGYEQYF
once	TRBD1	TRBJ1-2	TRBV11-2	TGTGCCAGCAGCTTAGCGCAGGGGGGAGGCTACACCTTC	CASSLAQGGGYTF
-	TRBD1	TRBJ1-3	TRBV11-2	TGTGCCAGCAGCTCTACAGGGGGCTCTGGAAACACCATATATTTT	CASSSTGGSGNTIYF